A single sample gave rise to the 17 T cell receptor beta chains below, sequenced in a study of Graves' ophthalmopathy and Graves' hyperthyroidism. Amplified material comprised TCR beta CDR3 regions derived from RNA transcripts. The first round was an RT-PCR with HTBI primers, and the second round was a multiplex PCR. One entry per CDR3 protein, called by TCRdb with MiXCR from the multiplex PCR reads. This table holds over a million distinct CDR3 sequences, 35% to 45% found once. The specimen was peripheral blood or thyroid tissue (not recorded which). Receptors were obtained from an adult man with Graves' hyperthyroidism.

The sample holds many counts of this clonotype. The CDR3 nucleotides read TGTGCCAGCAGCTCTCCCGGAAACACCGGGGAGCTGTTTTTT. It specifies CASSSPGNTGELFF. This chain links TRBV7-3 with TRBJ2-2, with no clear D. Germline V CDR1 and CDR2: SGHTA, FQGTGA. CDR3 length: 14 amino acids. Trimming cost V 4 bases and J 2 bases, with 8 bases left between them.

As to this clonotype: At one end the junction does not follow the germline gene, possibly because of a read error. The CDR3 protein is CAGSQGHLNTEAFF. CDR3 nucleotides: TGCGCCGGCAGCCAAGGGCACTTGAACACTGAAGCTTTCTTT. The chain is built from TRBV4-3 and TRBJ1-1; D remains unclear. CDR3 size: 14 residues. Germline V gene sequence: CDR1 LGHNA, CDR2 YSLEER.

This clonotype turned up a few times. This chain connects TRBV28 to TRBJ1-2; unclear D gene. With 7 bases removed from V and 4 bases from J, the gap between germline ends came to 10 bases. Looked up from germline, CDR1 is MDHEN and CDR2 is SYDVKM. This CDR3 comprises 12 residues. CDR3 amino acids: CASTKGGYGYTF. The CDR3 DNA sequence: TGTGCCAGCACTAAGGGAGGCTATGGCTACACCTTC.

This clonotype was seen ten or more times. This chain joins TRBV7-9 and TRBJ1-6; D call uncertain. The germline gives CDR1 SEHNR, CDR2 FQNEAQ (reference sequence). Trimming took 5 bases from V and 0 from J, leaving 11 bases between them. The CDR3 extends over 16 amino acids. CDR3 DNA sequence: TGTGCCAGCAGCAATCCAGGAAACTCCTATAATTCACCCCTCCACTTT. As protein: CASSNPGNSYNSPLHF. Based on the CDR3 plus reference TRBV7-9 and TRBJ1-6, the full variable domain is DTGVSQNPRHKITKRGQNVTFRCDPISEHNRLYWYRQTLGQGPEFLTYFQNEAQLEKSRLLSDRFSAERPKGSFSTLEIQRTEQGDSAMYLCASSNPGNSYNSPLHFGNGTRLTVT.

The chain combines TRBV7-9 with TRBJ1-1, with TRBD1 matching 10 bases. The germline gives CDR1 SEHNR, CDR2 FQNEAQ (reference sequence). The CDR3 spans 15 residues. The V segment lost 7 bases and the J segment 2 bases; nucleotides outside the gene matches: 7. As DNA, the CDR3 is TGTGCCAGCACCCCATGGACAGGGGGTAACACTGAAGCTTTCTTT. This gives the protein CASTPWTGGNTEAFF.

This clonotype appeared a few times. The chain recombines TRBV6-6 with TRBJ1-5; 9 positions match TRBD1. V was pared by 8 bases and J by 1 base, with 6 bases of the junction left unmatched. The CDR3 contains 15 residues. CDR1 and CDR2 from the germline V gene are MNHNY and SVGAGI (reference sequence). This CDR3 is CASGTGWWSNQPQHF. CDR3 DNA sequence: TGTGCCAGCGGGACAGGGTGGTGGAGCAATCAGCCCCAGCATTTT.

This chain connects TRBV15 to TRBJ1-1; 11 nucleotides match TRBD1. Germline CDR1 and CDR2: LNHNV and YYDKDF (reference sequence). V trimming: 1 base; J trimming: 0 bases; junction bases outside the gene matches: 1. CDR3 size: 16 residues. CDR3 sequence: CATSRGTGGLNTEAFF. CDR3 bases: TGTGCCACCAGCAGAGGGACAGGGGGCCTGAACACTGAAGCTTTCTTT. Together with reference TRBV15 and TRBJ1-1, the CDR3 gives the full variable domain: DAMVIQNPRYQVTQFGKPVTLSCSQTLNHNVMYWYQQKSSQAPKLLFHYYDKDFNNEADTPDNFQSRRPNTSFCFLDIRSPGLGDTAMYLCATSRGTGGLNTEAFFGQGTRLTVV.

This clonotype has at least ten counts. The V and J genes are TRBV7-7 and TRBJ1-1; D remains ambiguous. From germline, CDR1 is SSHAT and CDR2 FNYEAQ (reference sequence). The CDR3 covers 14 residues. Deletions cut 6 bases from V and 1 base from J, with 12 bases between. The CDR3 region is CASSSDLQNTEAFF. CDR3 DNA sequence: TGTGCCAGCAGTAGCGACCTACAGAACACTGAAGCTTTCTTT.

This clonotype was seen at least ten times. The chain has TRBV7-2 and TRBJ2-7; 8 bases align to TRBD1. The junction had 11 bases not matched to a gene; V was cut back by 5 bases and J by 5 bases. Per germline, CDR1 SGHTA and CDR2 FQGNSA. The CDR3 is made up of 15 amino acids. The CDR3: CASSPTYDRGHEQYF. DNA of the CDR3: TGTGCCAGCAGCCCTACCTACGACAGGGGCCACGAGCAGTACTTC. Filled out from reference TRBV7-2 and TRBJ2-7, the complete variable domain reads GAGVSQSPSNKVTEKGKDVELRCDPISGHTALYWYRQSLGQGLEFLIYFQGNSAPDKSGLPSDRFSAERTGGSVSTLTIQRTQQEDSAVYLCASSPTYDRGHEQYFGPGTRLTVT.

This clonotype was recorded at least ten times. This chain's CDR3 is CASTLAPTAARYEQYF. DNA for the CDR3: TGTGCCAGCACCCTGGCCCCAACGGCGGCCCGATACGAGCAGTACTTC. The genes are TRBV7-2 and TRBJ2-7, with D unclear. The CDR3 length is 16 residues. V lost 7 bases and J 4 bases, leaving 23 bases between the germline ends. CDR1 is SGHTA and CDR2 is FQGNSA in the germline V gene.

The chain links TRBV9 to TRBJ1-6, with D unclear. The CDR3 extends over 15 amino acids. Germline V gene data show CDR1 as SGDLS and CDR2 as YYNGEE. V was trimmed by 3 bases and J by 1 base, leaving 8 bases between them. The CDR3 here is CASSATVSYNSPLHF. The DNA for the CDR3 is TGTGCCAGCAGCGCCACCGTTTCCTATAATTCACCCCTCCACTTT.

This clonotype was seen repeatedly, ten times or more. The chain carries TRBV7-2 and TRBJ2-7, with D unresolved. V was clipped by 0 bases and J by 2 bases, with 20 bases between them. In germline, CDR1 is SGHTA, CDR2 FQGNSA. CDR3 length: 18 residues. The CDR3 DNA is TGTGCCAGCAGCTTAGCACCGGCGTCCTACCAACCCGCCTACGAGCAGTACTTC. Protein sequence: CASSLAPASYQPAYEQYF.

This clonotype has just a few counts. J is TRBJ1-6 and V is TRBV7-9, with a possible D match to TRBD1 (6 bases). CDR3 size: 15 residues. V was shortened by 5 bases and J by 8 bases, with 16 bases between the two germline ends. The germline gives CDR1 SEHNR, CDR2 FQNEAQ (reference sequence). The CDR3 loop reads CASSPGDLDYSPLHF. DNA for the CDR3: TGTGCCAGCAGCCCAGGGGACCTTGACTATTCACCCCTCCACTTT.

The J gene is TRBJ1-2, the V gene TRBV10-2; the D gene is possibly TRBD1 (5 bases). Trimming left V 0 bases short and J 3 bases short, with 11 bases between. CDR1 is WSHSY and CDR2 is SAAADI in the germline V gene. This CDR3 is 15 amino acids long. The CDR3 DNA follows: TGCGCCAGCAGTGAGTCGGGAGGGGTTTACTATGGCTACACCTTC. It is translated as CASSESGGVYYGYTF.

This clonotype was seen many times. This rearrangement joins TRBV7-2 to TRBJ2-5; D unclear. Deletions cut 1 base from V and 2 bases from J, with 8 bases between. This CDR3 spans 14 amino acids. The V gene's germline CDR1 is SGHTA and CDR2 FQGNSA. The DNA of the CDR3 is TGTGCCAGCAGCTTAGGGAACAGACAAGAGACCCAGTACTTC. Protein product: CASSLGNRQETQYF.

This clonotype has just one count. Its ends do not fully match the called genes, so a read error is possible. Written as DNA, the CDR3 is TGCAGCGTTGAAGACGCGGGACGGAACACCGGGGAGCTGTCTTGG. The encoded protein is CSVEDAGRNTGELSW. The rearrangement joins TRBV29-1 to TRBJ2-2; possible D gene TRBD2, 6 bases. Per germline, CDR1 SQVTM and CDR2 ANQGSEA. CDR3 length: 15 residues.

About this clonotype itself: Given the absence of the conserved phenylalanine or tryptophan at the CDR3 end, a read error is likely. This chain links TRBV6-5 with TRBJ1-2; 7 nucleotides match TRBD1. The CDR3 totals 15 residues. Germline CDR1 and CDR2: MNHEY and SVGAGI. V trimming: 7 bases; J trimming: 1 base; junction bases outside the gene matches: 9. The CDR3 nucleotides read TGTGCCAGCACCTGGACGGACAGGAGTAACTATGGCTACACCCTC. Translated: CASTWTDRSNYGYTL.